The text below deals with one TCR beta chain. Its antigen remains unknown. Each of the CD4+ naive, central memory, regulatory and stem cell-like memory populations was sorted via CD45RO/CCR7/CD25/CD127/CD95/CD27. The sample is drawn from a study of beta chain features in type 1 diabetes. Across the whole study: Across the samples, about 100 million sorted cells were examined in total.

Broader study findings: There was a moderate but significant shortening of TCRB CDR3s in all four CD4+ subsets of Type 1 diabetes patients.

The sequenced template was cDNA made from the entire isolated RNA. TCRdb's copy holds only in-frame clones and misses some; the assay was immunoSEQ multiplex PCR. The sample shows 900,000 or so clones, under 20% of them seen only once. The V and J ends lost 4 bases and 2 bases, in that order; junction bases with no gene match: 13. The CDR3 is 18 amino acids. CDR1 and CDR2 (germline): SGHVS, FQNEAQ. The specimen was naive CD4+ T cells from blood. The sequence was obtained from a woman aged 18-29 years in good health. The rearrangement uses TRBV7-8 and TRBJ2-3, with TRBD2 matching 9 bases. CDR3 bases: TGTGCCAGCAGCTCCCCCCGAATAGCGGGAGATGACACAGATACGCAGTATTTT. It is translated as CASSSPRIAGDDTDTQYF.